This TCR beta chain was retrieved from a study of shared clonotypes between healthy human individuals. Study results and caveats: Naive CD4 clonotype sharing across several donors was around 5%. A limitation of the genetic and exposure-history diversity represented arose from few donors.

On this clone itself: Its matching antigen is unknown.

Donors included only healthy HIV-negative adults lacking recent acute infections or vaccinations. Splitting the CD4+ cells yielded a CD45RA+ naive subset and a CD45RA-negative memory subset. Using immunoSEQ multiplex PCR, the repertoire was profiled, and TCRdb retains in-frame clones only, with some absent. The table shows under 850,000 clones, with approximately 72% occurring only once. Trimming cost V 7 bases and J 0 bases; bases outside gene matches: 6. Germline-derived CDR1 and CDR2 are MNHNS and SASEGT. This CDR3 is built from 15 residues. The rearrangement joins TRBV6-1 to TRBJ2-1; 7 bases align to TRBD2. This TCR was sampled from a woman in her twenties or thirties in good health. Material: memory CD4+ T cells sorted from blood. Regarding subset: CD45RA-negative fraction. CDR3: CASTDGGISYNEQFF. In nucleotides, the CDR3 is TGTGCCAGCACCGACGGGGGGATCTCCTACAATGAGCAGTTCTTC.